One sample yielded the 18 T cell receptor beta chains listed below, sequenced in a study of T cell repertoires in cytomegalovirus infection. These receptors have no identified antigens. TCRdb passed the reads through MiXCR, listing each CDR3 protein once. Of some 43,000 distinct CDR3 sequences in the sample, about 21% were seen once. Source: CD8+ T cells from cultured PBMCs, taken from culture after CMV antigen stimulation. The receptors originated from a human donor in good health (CMV status not recorded). Some clones in this sample may be carry-over from other donors' samples.

This clonotype has just a few counts. V gene TRBV19 combines with J gene TRBJ2-3; possible D gene TRBD2, 6 bases. Germline loops: CDR1 LNHDA, CDR2 SQIVND (reference sequence). The CDR3 loop spans 15 amino acids. Trimming stripped 3 bases from V and 0 bases from J, with 10 bases between. CDR3 in amino acids: CASSMRAGSTDTQYF. The CDR3 DNA reads as TGTGCCAGTAGTATGAGGGCGGGAAGCACAGATACGCAGTATTTT.

This clonotype was observed a handful of times. The chain couples TRBV7-6 to TRBJ1-3; no clear D. CDR1 and CDR2 from the germline V gene are SGHVS and FNYEAQ. The CDR3 totals 15 residues. V lost 0 bases and J lost 0, with 6 bases in between. In DNA, the CDR3 is TGTGCCAGCAGCTTAGCGATAGGCTCTGGAAACACCATATATTTT. Amino acid sequence: CASSLAIGSGNTIYF.

This clonotype showed up just a few times. J is TRBJ2-7 and V is TRBV9; 7 nucleotides line up with TRBD1. Per germline, CDR1 SGDLS and CDR2 YYNGEE. The length of the CDR3 is 15 residues. The trim removed 0 bases at V and 2 bases at J, leaving 5 bases unmatched. DNA for the CDR3: TGTGCCAGCAGCGTAGGGGACAGCTCTGCCTACGAGCAGTACTTC. This sequence encodes CASSVGDSSAYEQYF.

This clonotype was detected only a few times. This chain uses TRBV7-8 with TRBJ2-3, with 11 bases that match TRBD2. Germline CDR1 SGHVS, CDR2 FQNEAQ. Unmatched junction bases numbered 14, after V lost 7 bases and J lost 2 bases. The CDR3 totals 18 residues. Here the CDR3 reads CASTSFGSGRDPTDTQYF. CDR3 DNA sequence: TGTGCCAGCACCTCCTTCGGTAGCGGGAGGGATCCCACAGATACGCAGTATTTT.

The V and J genes are TRBV9 and TRBJ2-7; 9 nucleotides align to TRBD1. J gave up 3 bases and V 5 bases, and 6 bases lay outside the gene matches. CDR3 length: 14 amino acids. CDR1 SGDLS and CDR2 YYNGEE come from the germline V gene. CDR3 amino acids: CASSAGTGNYEQYF. CDR3 DNA sequence: TGTGCCAGCAGTGCGGGGACAGGGAACTACGAGCAGTACTTC.

This clonotype occurred a few times. The chain links TRBV7-8 to TRBJ2-1; possibly TRBD1 or TRBD2 for D (6 bases each). Per the germline V gene, CDR1 is SGHVS and CDR2 is FQNEAQ. The germline V and J ends were trimmed by 2 bases and 7 bases, with 15 bases remaining between them. The CDR3 is 15 residues long. This chain's CDR3 is CASSLNRGPKNEQFF. The CDR3 region has the DNA TGTGCCAGCAGCTTAAATCGGGGGCCTAAGAATGAGCAGTTCTTC.

This clonotype appeared many times. The chain joins TRBV7-3 to TRBJ1-1, with a tentative D call TRBD1 (6 bases). Trimming shortened V by 1 base and J by 2 bases, and 8 bases separated the two germline ends. This CDR3 has 14 residues. The germline V gene has CDR1 SGHTA and CDR2 FQGTGA. The CDR3: CASSLSGTNTEAFF. In nucleotides, the CDR3 is TGTGCCAGCAGCTTAAGCGGGACAAACACTGAAGCTTTCTTT.

The rearrangement uses TRBV27 and TRBJ2-2; TRBD2 agrees at 7 bases. Trimming removed 8 bases from V and 1 base from J; junction bases left unmatched: 10. CDR1 MNHEY and CDR2 SMNVEV come from the germline V gene (reference sequence). This CDR3 is 16 amino acids long. The CDR3 nucleotides are TGTGCCAGCGGTGGCCCGACTAGCATGAACACCGGGGAGCTGTTTTTT. Protein sequence: CASGGPTSMNTGELFF.

The V and J genes are TRBV29-1 and TRBJ2-2; D unresolved. V lost 2 bases to trimming and J lost 6 bases, with 7 bases between them. Germline V CDR1 and CDR2: SQVTM, ANQGSEA. The CDR3 totals 12 residues. The CDR3 nucleotides read TGCAGCGTTGAAAAGGCCGCCGGGGAGCTGTTTTTT. Encoded protein: CSVEKAAGELFF.

This clonotype has more than one count but fewer than ten. The rearrangement joins TRBV14 to TRBJ1-5, with a weak D call TRBD1 (6 bases). The V gene lost 4 bases and the J gene lost 7 bases, with 11 bases spanning the gap. There are 13 residues in the CDR3. CDR1 and CDR2 from the germline V gene are SGHDN and FVKESK. The DNA of the CDR3 is TGTGCCAGCAGCCCGTTTGACAGGCAGCCCCAGCATTTT. Protein: CASSPFDRQPQHF.

The chain links TRBV7-6 to TRBJ2-3; D call uncertain. The CDR3 runs 16 residues. The V and J ends lost 2 bases and 1 base respectively, with 13 bases between them. Germline V gene sequence: CDR1 SGHVS, CDR2 FNYEAQ. The CDR3 nucleotides are TGTGCCAGCAGCTTAACCTCGTTCACCGGCACAGATACGCAGTATTTT. Amino acid sequence: CASSLTSFTGTDTQYF.

The rearrangement links TRBV19 to TRBJ1-5, with D possibly matching TRBD1 (5 bases). V was cut by 5 bases and J by 4 bases, with 12 bases left in between. The CDR3 has 14 amino acids. The germline V gene has CDR1 LNHDA and CDR2 SQIVND (reference sequence). The CDR3 sequence is CASSPLGVNQPQHF. The CDR3 coding sequence is TGTGCCAGTAGTCCCTTGGGGGTAAATCAGCCCCAGCATTTT. Based on the CDR3 plus reference TRBV19 and TRBJ1-5, the full variable domain is DGGITQSPKYLFRKEGQNVTLSCEQNLNHDAMYWYRQDPGQGLRLIYYSQIVNDFQKGDIAEGYSVSREKKESFPLTVTSAQKNPTAFYLCASSPLGVNQPQHFGDGTRLSIL.

The rearrangement uses TRBV7-2 and TRBJ2-3; 7 bases match TRBD2. Germline V gene lookup returns CDR1 SGHTA and CDR2 FQGNSA. With V trimmed by 1 base and J by 3 bases, 4 bases remained unmatched. There are 15 residues in the CDR3. CDR3 sequence: CASSLVAGLTDTQYF. The CDR3 bases are TGTGCCAGCAGCTTAGTGGCGGGACTAACAGATACGCAGTATTTT. Full variable domain (outside the CDR3, taken from reference TRBV7-2 and TRBJ2-3): GAGVSQSPSNKVTEKGKDVELRCDPISGHTALYWYRQSLGQGLEFLIYFQGNSAPDKSGLPSDRFSAERTGGSVSTLTIQRTQQEDSAVYLCASSLVAGLTDTQYFGPGTRLTVL.

The chain recombines TRBV7-6 with TRBJ2-2; the D is unclear. The CDR3 covers 18 residues. The germline V gene encodes CDR1 SGHVS and CDR2 FNYEAQ. The V and J ends lost 0 bases and 0 bases respectively, with 14 bases between them. CDR3 region: CASSLALERPTNTGELFF. The CDR3 region has the DNA TGTGCCAGCAGCTTAGCCCTTGAACGGCCTACGAACACCGGGGAGCTGTTTTTT.

This clonotype was seen a few times. J is TRBJ2-1 and V is TRBV7-2; D remains unclear. Germline V gene lookup returns CDR1 SGHTA and CDR2 FQGNSA. V lost 5 bases to trimming and J lost 5 bases, with 13 bases between them. The CDR3 consists of 14 residues. CDR3 amino acids: CASSLGGLDNEQFF. DNA for the CDR3: TGTGCCAGCAGCCTCGGCGGCTTGGACAATGAGCAGTTCTTC. The full variable domain, in which reference TRBV7-2 and TRBJ2-1 provide the parts outside the CDR3, is GAGVSQSPSNKVTEKGKDVELRCDPISGHTALYWYRQSLGQGLEFLIYFQGNSAPDKSGLPSDRFSAERTGGSVSTLTIQRTQQEDSAVYLCASSLGGLDNEQFFGPGTRLTVL.

This clonotype turned up a few times. The chain has TRBV24-1 and TRBJ2-2; unclear D gene. V lost 1 base and J 7 bases, leaving 3 bases between the germline ends. There are 12 residues in the CDR3. Germline values: CDR1 KGHDR, CDR2 SFDVKD. CDR3 in amino acids: CATSDLRGELFF. The CDR3 bases are TGTGCCACCAGTGATTTACGCGGGGAGCTGTTTTTT.

This clonotype was observed a handful of times. This sequence joins TRBV12-3 or TRBV12-4 and TRBJ1-5; 10 bases map to TRBD1. This CDR3 comprises 14 residues. The V gene end was trimmed by 3 bases and the J gene end by 7 bases; junction bases not matched to a gene: 3. The CDR3 loop is CASSLTGGGQPQHF. CDR3 nucleotide sequence: TGTGCCAGCAGTTTGACAGGGGGCGGGCAGCCCCAGCATTTT.

This clonotype was counted a single time. The rearrangement links TRBV7-2 to TRBJ2-7; 8 nucleotides match TRBD2. Germline lookup yields CDR1 SGHTA and CDR2 FQGNSA. Unmatched junction bases numbered 8, after V lost 7 bases and J lost 9 bases. This CDR3 comprises 12 residues. CDR3 nucleotide sequence: TGTGCCAGCACGATGACTAGCGCTGGGCAGTACTTC. Amino acid sequence: CASTMTSAGQYF. Supplemented by reference TRBV7-2 and TRBJ2-7, the full variable domain reads GAGVSQSPSNKVTEKGKDVELRCDPISGHTALYWYRQSLGQGLEFLIYFQGNSAPDKSGLPSDRFSAERTGGSVSTLTIQRTQQEDSAVYLCASTMTSAGQYFGPGTRLTVT.